This T cell receptor beta chain was obtained from a study of tumor-infiltrating lymphocytes in primary liver carcinoma (dated by TCRdb to 2015 to 2018). Some background on the complete study: Between November 2015 and March 2016, a handful of patients in China with histopathologically diagnosed primary liver carcinoma had surgical resection. Of the five patients, three men and two women aged 30 to 69 years, four had hepatocellular carcinoma and one had combined HCC and intrahepatic cholangiocarcinoma. The five patients had tumors staged T1-T3 N0M0, with maximum diameters ranging from roughly 4.2 to 11 cm. Each sample produced about 3.5 to 7.13 million productive TCRbeta reads, and read depth showed no significant difference between tissue types. The study combined TCRbeta repertoire sequencing, expression microarrays and whole-exome sequencing across five regions of each liver tumor, with adjacent normal tissue and blood. TCRbeta repertoire sequencing covered 35 specimens from 5 patients: approximately 25 tumor regions, 5 adjacent noncancerous liver tissues and 5 peripheral blood samples. Reproducibility between technical replicate repertoires was high, with correlation coefficients above 0.98 and mean shared-clone rates roughly 0.87. Broader findings and caveats from the paper: The top 250 clones accounted for a significantly greater share of the repertoire in tumors than in blood (p = 0.039). Only 4 or 5 patients were included in the study, and the authors note that the findings should be validated in a larger study. Because the samples were bulk and unsorted, CD4+ and CD8+ T cell repertoires could not be compared. Only the TCR beta chain was sequenced, which likely underestimates true repertoire diversity because unpaired alpha chains were not captured. Repertoire overlap was found to be higher between tumor regions (mean roughly 35%) than between tumor-adjacent (approximately 17%) or tumor-blood (14%) pairs, consistent with antigen-driven expansion.

Starting from about 500 ng total RNA, TCRbeta-specific cDNA was produced by reverse transcription with a constant-region primer and ProtoScript II reverse transcriptase. Three nested multiplex PCR rounds, following a slightly modified ARM-PCR procedure, were used to build the TCRbeta libraries. Sample barcodes and Illumina adapters were added in a final 25-cycle PCR using Deep VentR polymerase. Before sequencing, amplicons of 200-500 bp were gel-purified using a QIAquick gel extraction kit. An Illumina HiSeq 2500 was used to sequence the TCRbeta amplicons, generating 250-bp paired-end reads. The paper's processing steps were these. Quality trimming of reads was performed with Trimmomatic v0.33, and paired reads were merged with FLASH v1.2.11 so that full CDR3 sequences could be recovered. MiGEC v1.2.1b assigned V, D and J germline segments to the rearranged TCRbeta sequences. VDJtools v1.0.0 computed clonotype statistics and Shannon-Wiener diversity indices. To cut down on sampling bias, every analysis after diversity analysis relied on just the 250 most abundant clonotypes from each sample. Using fastp trimming at Q25 and MiXCR clonotype assembly, TCRdb reanalyzed the public sequencing data and kept in-frame beta chains. Rows are unified per CDR3 protein, each entry keeping the most common DNA and genes. The V and J calls come from TCRdb's annotation, not from the publication. This sample has 310,000 or so distinct CDR3 sequences in its table, and roughly two thirds of those were observed once. The ten largest clones add up to roughly 6.5% of the sample.

Blood RNA was extracted from unsorted whole blood using TRIzol reagent, and germline DNA was obtained with the DNeasy Blood & Tissue kit. Chronic HBV infection was present in the patients, and the patients were treatment-naive at sampling. Before surgery, approximately 4 milliliters of peripheral blood were drawn into K2EDTA tubes. Concerning this clonotype: Its recognized antigen is unknown. Base qualities are not provided; no much larger clone lies one nucleotide away.

This sequence was found in a man between 35 and 55 years old with primary liver carcinoma and hepatitis B virus infection. Sample: peripheral blood.

The bases read TGTGCCAGCGAGGCGTACTCTGGAAACACCATATATTTT. Translated, it reads CASEAYSGNTIYF. The chain joins TRBV25-1 to TRBJ1-3, with the D gene not confidently named. As encoded in the germline V gene, CDR1 is MGHDK while CDR2 is SYGVNS. The CDR3 runs 13 residues from the cysteine to the phenylalanine. Of the read, only the CDR3 DNA is kept; its 39 bases are in frame from base 1. Trimming removed 8 bases from V and 0 bases from J, leaving 8 bases between the germline ends.